This T cell receptor beta chain was found in a study of cytomegalovirus exposure and HLA in healthy donors. Looking at the study overall: Genotyping of 400 or so donors showed that about 83% belonged to the Caucasian-associated ancestry cluster. The study's findings and limits: There were under 200 TCR beta chains listed as cytomegalovirus-associated.

V lost 3 bases and J lost 0, with 11 bases in between. The CDR3 has 15 amino acids. Germline assignment: CDR1 MDHEN and CDR2 SYDVKM. Concerning this clone itself: The antigen is unknown.

The PCR had 60 Vbeta and 13 Jbeta primers. The assay was immunoSEQ multiplex PCR, and TCRdb's table has in-frame clones only and misses some. This sample has about 140,000 clones, with just under 85% found just once. The source material was PBMCs. This TCR was sampled from a woman aged 55-69 years in good health and CMV-seropositive. The rearrangement links TRBV28 to TRBJ1-1, with D tentatively TRBD1 (6 bases). CDR3 region: CASSFLQGLNTEAFF. In nucleotides, the CDR3 is TGTGCCAGCAGTTTCTTACAGGGTTTGAACACTGAAGCTTTCTTT.